This record covers a single TCR beta chain. This specimen belongs to a study of blood T cell repertoires in COVID-19. Study information: In each case, the material was cDNA or gDNA derived from T cells, B-cell-depleted T cells, or PBMCs.

The CDR3 loop spans 14 amino acids. The germline V gene encodes CDR1 SGHVS and CDR2 FQNEAQ. V dropped 3 bases and J dropped 7 bases, with 15 bases sitting between them. The repertoire was sequenced with immunoSEQ multiplex PCR; TCRdb's copy has only in-frame clones and lacks some. The repertoire holds around 110,000 clones, with about nine tenths as singletons. This TCR derives from a human donor with active COVID-19. The donor label of this sample is uncertain. The chain carries TRBV7-8 and TRBJ2-5; TRBD1 is a possible D gene (6 bases). Sequencing was performed on peripheral blood. The CDR3 sequence is CASSFTDLGGTQYF. DNA of the CDR3: TGTGCCAGCAGCTTCACAGACTTAGGGGGGACCCAGTACTTC. The full variable domain, rest sourced from reference TRBV7-8 and TRBJ2-5, is GAGVSQSPRYKVAKRGQDVALRCDPISGHVSLFWYQQALGQGPEFLTYFQNEAQLDKSGLPSDRFFAERPEGSVSTLKIQRTQQEDSAVYLCASSFTDLGGTQYFGPGTRLLVL.